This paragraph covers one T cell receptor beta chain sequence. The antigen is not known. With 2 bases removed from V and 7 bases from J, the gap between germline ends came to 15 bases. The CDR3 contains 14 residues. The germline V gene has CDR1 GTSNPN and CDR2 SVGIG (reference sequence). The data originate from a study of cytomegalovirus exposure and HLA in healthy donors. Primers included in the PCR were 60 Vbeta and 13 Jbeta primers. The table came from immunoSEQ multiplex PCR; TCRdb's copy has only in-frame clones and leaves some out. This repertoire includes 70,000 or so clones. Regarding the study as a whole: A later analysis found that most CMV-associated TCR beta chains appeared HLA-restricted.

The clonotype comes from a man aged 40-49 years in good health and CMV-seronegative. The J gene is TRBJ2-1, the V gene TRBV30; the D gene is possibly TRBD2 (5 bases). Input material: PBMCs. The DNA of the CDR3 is TGTGCCTGGAGTCAGACTACCCTTCATAATGAGCAGTTCTTC. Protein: CAWSQTTLHNEQFF. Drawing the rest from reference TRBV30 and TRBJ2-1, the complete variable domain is SQTIHQWPATLVQPVGSPLSLECTVEGTSNPNLYWYRQAAGRGLQLLFYSVGIGQISSEVPQNLSASRPQDRQFILSSKKLLLSDSGFYLCAWSQTTLHNEQFFGPGTRLTVL.